A single sample is the source of the 18 T cell receptor beta chains below, sequenced in a study of spatial heterogeneity in lung cancer. TCRdb reanalysed the 5' RACE reads using MiXCR and keeps one entry per CDR3 protein. The table includes tens of thousands of distinct CDR3 sequences, roughly 10% detected once. The sample's time point: sample taken at primary tumor resection. Unsorted samples of tumor, nontumor lung or frozen PBMC had their whole RNA sequenced. The sequencing here drew on PBMCs, taken at surgery. These TCRs come from a male donor with early-stage non-small cell lung cancer.

CDR3 residues: CASSLSRGQFF. CDR3 nucleotides: TGTGCCAGCAGTTTATCCCGAGGGCAGTTCTTC. The chain couples TRBV28 to TRBJ2-1, with unresolved D. The CDR3 runs to 11 residues. Per the germline V gene, CDR1 is MDHEN and CDR2 is SYDVKM. The V gene lost 1 base and the J gene lost 12 bases, with 7 bases spanning the gap.

Notes on this clonotype: At one end the junction does not follow the germline gene, possibly because of a read error. This chain joins TRBV12-3 or TRBV12-4 and TRBJ2-3, with D hard to call. The CDR3 spans 14 residues. CDR3 protein: CASSLVGSTDTQYF. The CDR3 DNA follows: TGTGCCAGCAGCTTAGTGGGCAGCACAGATACGCAGTATTTT.

At least ten counts were recorded for this clonotype. The chain joins TRBV4-1 to TRBJ2-5, with a weak D call TRBD2 (6 bases). Trimming stripped 0 bases from V and 7 bases from J, with 18 bases between. Germline CDR1 reads MGHRA; CDR2 reads YSYEKL. CDR3 length: 16 residues. The CDR3 sequence is CASSQDGLPLEGTQYF. The CDR3 DNA reads TGCGCCAGCAGCCAAGATGGCTTGCCCTTGGAGGGGACCCAGTACTTC.

This clonotype has just a few counts. The rearrangement uses TRBV2 and TRBJ2-1, with 9 bases matching TRBD1. V lost 7 bases and J lost 3; bases outside the gene matches: 1. This CDR3 region has 13 residues. Germline assignment: CDR1 SNHLY and CDR2 FYNNEI. Here the CDR3 reads CASMGQGYNEQFF. The CDR3 DNA follows: TGTGCCAGCATGGGACAGGGCTACAATGAGCAGTTCTTC.

The rearrangement joins TRBV3-1 to TRBJ2-3; 7 bases fit TRBD2. Germline CDR1 LGHDT, CDR2 YNNKEL (reference sequence). The CDR3 covers 15 residues. V was clipped by 0 bases and J by 9 bases; unmatched bases: 9. The CDR3 nucleotides are TGTGCCAGCAGCCAAGAGGGGAGGGGCCGGGGCACGCAGTATTTT. Protein sequence: CASSQEGRGRGTQYF.

The rearrangement links TRBV6-2 or TRBV6-3 to TRBJ2-4; 7 positions agree with TRBD1. Germline V gene lookup returns CDR1 MNHEY and CDR2 SVGEGT. Trimming at V came to 8 bases and at J to 8 bases, leaving 21 bases not matched to a gene. The CDR3 runs 17 residues. CDR3 region: CASPHRRKEGAVDIQYF. DNA for the CDR3: TGTGCCAGCCCCCACCGGAGGAAAGAGGGGGCAGTGGACATTCAGTACTTC.

The chain links TRBV5-4 to TRBJ1-6; tentative D call: TRBD1 (6 bases). Per germline, CDR1 SGHNT and CDR2 YYREEE (reference sequence). Trimming cost V 0 bases and J 9 bases, with 10 bases left between them. This CDR3 has 14 amino acids. The CDR3 DNA is TGTGCCAGCAGCTTGGAACGGGGGGCTTCACCCCTCCACTTT. Translated: CASSLERGASPLHF.

The sample holds a few counts of this clonotype. The rearrangement uses TRBV20-1 and TRBJ2-7; 7 bases agree with TRBD2. CDR3 length: 14 amino acids. The junction had 10 bases not matched to a gene; V was cut back by 2 bases and J by 6 bases. Germline CDR1 reads DFQATT; CDR2 reads SNEGSKA (reference sequence). The CDR3: CSARPLAVGLEQYF. CDR3 nucleotides: TGCAGTGCTAGACCTCTAGCGGTCGGGCTCGAGCAGTACTTC.

This clonotype has at least ten counts. J is TRBJ2-1 and V is TRBV11-2; D gene uncertain. This CDR3 is built from 10 residues. In germline, CDR1 is SGHAT, CDR2 FQNNGV. Trimming removed 5 bases at V and 7 bases at J, with 3 bases between. CDR3 sequence reads: CASSLNEQFF. The CDR3 bases are TGTGCCAGCAGCCTAAATGAGCAGTTCTTC.

This clonotype was counted between two and nine times. The chain uses TRBV20-1 and TRBJ2-3; D possibly uses TRBD1 or TRBD2 (5 bases each). The V gene lost 3 bases and the J gene lost 3 bases, with 13 bases spanning the gap. Germline CDR1 and CDR2: DFQATT and SNEGSKA (reference sequence). The CDR3 extends over 14 amino acids. CDR3 in DNA: TGCAGTGCTAGCTTACAGGAGGTTACAGATACGCAGTATTTT. It specifies CSASLQEVTDTQYF.

This clonotype was picked up a small number of times. V is TRBV7-3 and J is TRBJ2-1, with D unclear. V gave up 5 bases and J gave up 6 bases, with 17 bases separating them. CDR3 length: 15 amino acids. Germline CDR1 is SGHTA and CDR2 is FQGTGA. As DNA, the CDR3 is TGTGCCAGCAGCCCGTGGCGGCGGTCATTCAATGAGCAGTTCTTC. It codes for CASSPWRRSFNEQFF.

The chain carries TRBV20-1 and TRBJ2-7; D gene uncertain. Trimming removed 5 bases at V and 3 bases at J, with 17 bases between. This CDR3 has 14 residues. CDR1 and CDR2 from the germline V gene are DFQATT and SNEGSKA (reference sequence). DNA of the CDR3: TGCAGTGCTCCTTCGAACGGGCCGTACTACGAGCAGTACTTC. Its translation is CSAPSNGPYYEQYF.

This clonotype was observed many times. The gene calls are TRBV2 and TRBJ2-4; D gene unclear. V was trimmed by 3 bases and J by 6 bases, leaving 6 bases between them. CDR1 is SNHLY and CDR2 is FYNNEI in the germline V gene. CDR3 length: 12 amino acids. The CDR3 DNA reads as TGTGCCAGCAGTGACGAAGGAAACATTCAGTACTTC. Translation gives CASSDEGNIQYF.

This clonotype has a count of ten or more. The chain has TRBV5-1 and TRBJ1-1, with D hard to call. Germline V CDR1 and CDR2: SGHRS, YFSETQ. V lost 7 bases and J lost 2, with 6 bases in between. The CDR3 consists of 11 residues. CDR3 bases: TGCGCCAGCGCTGAAAACACTGAAGCTTTCTTT. Protein product: CASAENTEAFF.

This clonotype was counted ten times or more. CDR3 coding DNA: TGTGCCAGCAGTTTTGGAGGGGGCTATAATTCACCCCTCCACTTT. Protein: CASSFGGGYNSPLHF. The genes are TRBV28 and TRBJ1-6; TRBD1 is a possible D gene (6 bases). Trimming cost V 3 bases and J 3 bases, with 9 bases left between them. The CDR3 is 15 residues long. Germline CDR1 and CDR2: MDHEN and SYDVKM.

This clonotype was recorded many times. The V and J genes are TRBV6-6 and TRBJ1-3; D not certain. The CDR3 covers 15 residues. V was clipped by 2 bases and J by 0 bases, with 8 bases between them. Germline V gene data show CDR1 as MNHNY and CDR2 as SVGAGI (reference sequence). The CDR3 DNA reads TGTGCCAGCAGTTACGGGCAAAACTCTGGAAACACCATATATTTT. Amino acids: CASSYGQNSGNTIYF.

This clonotype was counted many times. This chain connects TRBV2 to TRBJ2-3, with D perhaps TRBD1 (5 bases). The CDR3 runs to 11 residues. V lost 6 bases to trimming and J lost 6 bases, with 7 bases between them. Germline V gives CDR1 SNHLY, CDR2 FYNNEI. The CDR3 DNA sequence: TGTGCCAGCAGGGACAAGGATACGCAGTATTTT. It specifies CASRDKDTQYF.

The chain carries TRBV18 and TRBJ2-7, with TRBD2 matching 10 bases. Germline loops: CDR1 KGHSH, CDR2 LQKENI. The CDR3 has 19 residues. J gave up 1 base and V 5 bases, and 17 bases lay outside the gene matches. CDR3 nucleotides: TGTGCCAGCTCAGCGGGTCGGGCTAGCGGGAGAGGAGTTTCCTACGAGCAGTACTTC. Translating it yields CASSAGRASGRGVSYEQYF.